The present entry profiles one TCR beta chain with its context. Its antigen is undetermined. The PCR was carried out with 60 Vbeta primers and 13 Jbeta primers. Clones were read by immunoSEQ multiplex PCR, and TCRdb kept only the in-frame ones, dropping some. In the table there are 200,000 or so clones, nearly 80% of which are singletons. The sample belongs to a study of cytomegalovirus exposure and HLA in healthy donors. General study points: Sequencing depth across donors, presence/absence analyses assumed, was roughly uniform. Previous analysis showed most TCR beta V segments were productive about 90% or about 30% of the time. In a later analysis, parvovirus B19, influenza, CMV and Epstein-Barr virus appeared linked to several top co-occurrence clusters.

Trimming pared 3 bases from V and 3 bases from J, leaving 16 bases between. The CDR3 runs 16 residues. CDR1 and CDR2 (germline): LGHNA, YSLEER. This sequence joins TRBV4-3 and TRBJ2-3; tentative D call: TRBD1 (6 bases). This clonotype was obtained from a woman in her 30s in good health and CMV-seropositive. The sample was PBMCs. The CDR3 DNA is TGCGCCAGCAGCCAGCCGACCAGCCAGGGGACAGATACGCAGTATTTT. Translated, it gives CASSQPTSQGTDTQYF.